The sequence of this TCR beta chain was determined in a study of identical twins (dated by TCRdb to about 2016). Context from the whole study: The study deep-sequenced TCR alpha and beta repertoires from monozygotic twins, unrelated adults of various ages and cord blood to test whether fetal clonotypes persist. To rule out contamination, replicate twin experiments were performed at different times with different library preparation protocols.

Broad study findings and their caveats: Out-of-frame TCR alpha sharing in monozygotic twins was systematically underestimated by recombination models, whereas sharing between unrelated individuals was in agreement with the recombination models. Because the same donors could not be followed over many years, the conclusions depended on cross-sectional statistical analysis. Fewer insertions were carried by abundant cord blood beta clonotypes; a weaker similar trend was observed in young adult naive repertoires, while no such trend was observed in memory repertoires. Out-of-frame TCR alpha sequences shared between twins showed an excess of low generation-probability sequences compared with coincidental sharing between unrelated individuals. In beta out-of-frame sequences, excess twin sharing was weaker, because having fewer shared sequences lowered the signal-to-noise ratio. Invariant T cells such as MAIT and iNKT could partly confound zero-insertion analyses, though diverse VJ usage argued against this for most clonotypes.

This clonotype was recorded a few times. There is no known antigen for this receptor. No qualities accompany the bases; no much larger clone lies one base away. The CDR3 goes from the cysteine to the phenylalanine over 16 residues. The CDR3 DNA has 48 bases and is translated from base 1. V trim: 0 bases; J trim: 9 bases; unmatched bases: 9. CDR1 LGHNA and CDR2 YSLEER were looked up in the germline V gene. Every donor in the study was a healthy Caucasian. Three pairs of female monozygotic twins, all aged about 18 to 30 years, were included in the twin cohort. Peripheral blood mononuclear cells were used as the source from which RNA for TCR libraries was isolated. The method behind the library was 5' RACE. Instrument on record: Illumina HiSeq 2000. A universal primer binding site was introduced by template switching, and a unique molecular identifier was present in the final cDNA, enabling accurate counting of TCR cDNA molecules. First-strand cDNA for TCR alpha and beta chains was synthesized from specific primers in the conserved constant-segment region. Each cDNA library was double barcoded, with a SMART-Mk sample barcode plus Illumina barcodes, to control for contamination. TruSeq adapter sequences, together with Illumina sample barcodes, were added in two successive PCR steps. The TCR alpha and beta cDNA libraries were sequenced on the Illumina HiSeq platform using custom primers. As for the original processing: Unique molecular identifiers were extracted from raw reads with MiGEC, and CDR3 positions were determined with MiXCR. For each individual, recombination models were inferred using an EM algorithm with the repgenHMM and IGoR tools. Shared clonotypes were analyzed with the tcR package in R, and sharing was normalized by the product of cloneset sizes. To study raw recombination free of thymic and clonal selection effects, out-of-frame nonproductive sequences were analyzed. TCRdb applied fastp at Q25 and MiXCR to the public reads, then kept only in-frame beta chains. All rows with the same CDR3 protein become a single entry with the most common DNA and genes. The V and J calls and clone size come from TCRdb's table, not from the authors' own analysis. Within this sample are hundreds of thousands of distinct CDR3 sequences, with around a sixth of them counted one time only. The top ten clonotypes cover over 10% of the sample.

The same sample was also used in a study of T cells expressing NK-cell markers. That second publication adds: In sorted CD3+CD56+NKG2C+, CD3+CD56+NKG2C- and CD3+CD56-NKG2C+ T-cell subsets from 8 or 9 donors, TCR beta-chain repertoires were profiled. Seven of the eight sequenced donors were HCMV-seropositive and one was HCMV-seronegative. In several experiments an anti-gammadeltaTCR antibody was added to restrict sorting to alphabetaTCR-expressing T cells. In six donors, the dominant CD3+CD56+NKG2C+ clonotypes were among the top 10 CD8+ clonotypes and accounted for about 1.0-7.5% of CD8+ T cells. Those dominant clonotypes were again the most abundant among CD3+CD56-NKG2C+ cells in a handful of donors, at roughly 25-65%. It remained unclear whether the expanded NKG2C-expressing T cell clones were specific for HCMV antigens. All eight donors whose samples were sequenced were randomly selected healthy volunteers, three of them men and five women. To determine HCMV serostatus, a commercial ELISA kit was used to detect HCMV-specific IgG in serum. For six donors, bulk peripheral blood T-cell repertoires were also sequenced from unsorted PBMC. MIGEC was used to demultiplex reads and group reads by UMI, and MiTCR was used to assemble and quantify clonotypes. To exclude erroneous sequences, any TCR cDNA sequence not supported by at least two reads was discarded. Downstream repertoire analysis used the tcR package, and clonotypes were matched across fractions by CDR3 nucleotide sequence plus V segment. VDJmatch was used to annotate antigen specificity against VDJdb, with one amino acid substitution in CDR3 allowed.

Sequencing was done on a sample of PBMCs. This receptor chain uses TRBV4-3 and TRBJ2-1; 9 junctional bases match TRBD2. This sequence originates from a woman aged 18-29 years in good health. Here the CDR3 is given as CASSQDVAGVPGEQFF. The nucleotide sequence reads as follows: TGCGCCAGCAGCCAAGATGTAGCGGGAGTCCCTGGTGAGCAGTTCTTC.